The 24 T cell receptor beta chains below all came from one sample that was sequenced in a study of T cell repertoires in cytomegalovirus infection. The antigens for these receptors are not known. In TCRdb, the reads were re-called with MiXCR into one record per CDR3 protein. The profile covers approximately 110,000 distinct CDR3 sequences, with around 32% appearing a single time and around 54% taken by the ten largest. Sequenced here: CD8+ T cells from cultured PBMCs, sampled from culture after CMV antigen stimulation. Receptor source: a human donor in good health (CMV status not recorded). Some clones in this sample may be carry-over from other donors' samples.

The V and J genes are TRBV12-3 or TRBV12-4 and TRBJ1-2, with a possible D match to TRBD1 (5 bases). V was cut by 7 bases and J by 0 bases, with 18 bases left in between. This CDR3 has 16 amino acids. CDR3 in amino acids: CASTSGSLVTNYGYTF. Written as DNA, the CDR3 is TGTGCCAGCACTTCAGGGTCGTTAGTGACTAACTATGGCTACACCTTC.

The chain couples TRBV4-1 to TRBJ2-1, with D possibly TRBD1 on 5 matching bases. There are 16 residues in the CDR3. V was clipped by 2 bases and J by 5 bases, with 16 bases between them. In germline, CDR1 is MGHRA, CDR2 YSYEKL. The CDR3: CASSQYQGRRDNEQFF. CDR3 DNA: TGCGCCAGCAGCCAATATCAGGGCCGAAGAGACAATGAGCAGTTCTTC.

The sample holds a few counts of this clonotype. The V gene is TRBV27, the J gene TRBJ1-1, with D possibly TRBD1 on 5 matching bases. Germline V gives CDR1 MNHEY, CDR2 SMNVEV (reference sequence). The CDR3 totals 15 residues. Trimming left V 5 bases short and J 4 bases short, with 17 bases between. CDR3 nucleotides: TGTGCCAGCAGTCATAACCCGCAGGGTGGCACTGAAGCTTTCTTT. This sequence encodes CASSHNPQGGTEAFF.

This clonotype has a handful of counts. The V and J genes are TRBV7-6 and TRBJ2-1, with D maybe TRBD1 (7 bases). Germline lookup yields CDR1 SGHVS and CDR2 FNYEAQ. CDR3 length equals 15 residues. V was trimmed by 4 bases and J by 8 bases, leaving 18 bases between them. The CDR3: CASSSILPGGYEQFF. CDR3 coding DNA: TGTGCCAGCAGCTCCATACTCCCAGGGGGGTATGAGCAGTTCTTC.

The V and J genes are TRBV7-2 and TRBJ2-7, with D unresolved. Germline-derived CDR1 and CDR2 are SGHTA and FQGNSA. V was shortened by 1 base and J by 0 bases, with 7 bases between the two germline ends. The CDR3 is 14 amino acids. CDR3 sequence reads: CASSLGANSYEQYF. CDR3 nucleotide sequence: TGTGCCAGCAGCTTAGGAGCAAACTCCTACGAGCAGTACTTC. The variable domain in full, with the rest retrieved from reference TRBV7-2 and TRBJ2-7, is GAGVSQSPSNKVTEKGKDVELRCDPISGHTALYWYRQSLGQGLEFLIYFQGNSAPDKSGLPSDRFSAERTGGSVSTLTIQRTQQEDSAVYLCASSLGANSYEQYFGPGTRLTVT.

This clonotype was counted at least ten times. The rearrangement uses TRBV7-2 and TRBJ1-6, with 7 bases fitting TRBD1. V lost 7 bases to trimming and J lost 7 bases; unmatched junction nucleotides: 13. From germline, CDR1 is SGHTA and CDR2 FQGNSA. The CDR3 sequence is 16 residues long. This CDR3 reads CASNPFGTVGNSPLHF. The CDR3 nucleotides read TGTGCCAGCAACCCGTTTGGGACAGTGGGGAATTCACCCCTCCACTTT.

This clonotype turned up a few times. The chain uses TRBV7-6 and TRBJ2-2, with 12 bases aligning to TRBD2. The CDR3 is 17 residues long. Trimming cost V 5 bases and J 3 bases; bases outside gene matches: 7. CDR1 and CDR2 (germline): SGHVS, FNYEAQ. This CDR3 reads CASSAQLAGGYTGELFF. In nucleotides, the CDR3 is TGTGCCAGCAGCGCCCAACTAGCGGGGGGCTACACCGGGGAGCTGTTTTTT.

Many counts were recorded for this clonotype. This chain connects TRBV5-5 to TRBJ1-2; D not resolved. Germline CDR1 SGHKS, CDR2 YYEKEE (reference sequence). The CDR3 covers 14 residues. The V end was cut by 3 bases, the J end by 5 bases, with 14 bases between. The CDR3 DNA follows: TGTGCCAGCAGCTCGTCAGGCGGATTTTATGGCTACACCTTC. Translated, it gives CASSSSGGFYGYTF.

This chain uses TRBV9 with TRBJ2-1, with 7 bases fitting TRBD2. The CDR3 has 15 amino acids. Trimming cost V 2 bases and J 0 bases; bases outside gene matches: 2. The germline CDR1 and CDR2 sequences are SGDLS and YYNGEE. The CDR3 DNA is TGTGCCAGCAGCGTCAGCGGGGTCTCCTACAATGAGCAGTTCTTC. Translation gives CASSVSGVSYNEQFF.

The V and J genes are TRBV19 and TRBJ1-1; possible D gene TRBD1, 6 bases. The V gene's germline CDR1 is LNHDA and CDR2 SQIVND (reference sequence). The V end was cut by 10 bases, the J end by 4 bases, with 13 bases between. This CDR3 region has 12 residues. In DNA, the CDR3 is TGTGCCACAACAGAGGGGGGCACTGAAGCTTTCTTT. Amino acid sequence: CATTEGGTEAFF.

This clonotype was picked up many times. This chain links TRBV24-1 with TRBJ2-2; possibly TRBD1 or TRBD2 for D (5 bases each). Per germline, CDR1 KGHDR and CDR2 SFDVKD. Trimming removed 7 bases from V and 2 bases from J, with 13 bases in between. The length of the CDR3 is 15 residues. The CDR3, as DNA: TGTGCCACCAGCCCCGGTGGGGGTAACACCGGGGAGCTGTTTTTT. Encoded protein: CATSPGGGNTGELFF.

The V gene is TRBV5-1, the J gene TRBJ2-1, with 9 bases identical to TRBD2. The CDR3 has 14 amino acids. Germline V gives CDR1 SGHRS, CDR2 YFSETQ. Trimming cost V 4 bases and J 5 bases; bases outside gene matches: 4. The CDR3 nucleotides read TGCGCCAGCAGCCAGGGACTAGCAAACAATGAGCAGTTCTTC. Translated, it gives CASSQGLANNEQFF.

V and J are TRBV12-3 or TRBV12-4 and TRBJ1-2; the match to TRBD1 covers 8 bases. The CDR3 is 15 amino acids. V trimming: 5 bases; J trimming: 4 bases; junction bases outside the gene matches: 9. CDR3 amino acids: CASSTRTGNRYGYTF. CDR3 coding DNA: TGTGCCAGCAGTACCCGGACAGGGAACCGCTATGGCTACACCTTC.

The chain carries TRBV11-2 and TRBJ2-1, with TRBD2 matching over 10 bases. The CDR3 runs to 16 residues. Germline V CDR1 and CDR2: SGHAT, FQNNGV. Losses at the gene ends were 4 bases for V and 3 bases for J; bases not matched to a gene: 6. This CDR3 is CASSSKGLALYNEQFF. In nucleotides, the CDR3 is TGTGCCAGCAGCTCCAAGGGACTAGCGCTCTACAATGAGCAGTTCTTC.

At least ten counts were recorded for this clonotype. The chain employs TRBV7-9 and TRBJ1-5; D ambiguous. V dropped 3 bases and J dropped 6 bases, with 6 bases sitting between them. The germline V gene encodes CDR1 SEHNR and CDR2 FQNEAQ (reference sequence). The CDR3 extends over 12 amino acids. The CDR3 sequence: CASSFLGQPQHF. Written as DNA, the CDR3 is TGTGCCAGCAGCTTTCTCGGTCAGCCCCAGCATTTT. Drawing the rest from reference TRBV7-9 and TRBJ1-5, the complete variable domain is DTGVSQNPRHKITKRGQNVTFRCDPISEHNRLYWYRQTLGQGPEFLTYFQNEAQLEKSRLLSDRFSAERPKGSFSTLEIQRTEQGDSAMYLCASSFLGQPQHFGDGTRLSIL.

The V call is TRBV6-2 or TRBV6-3, the J call TRBJ2-7; TRBD1 matches at 11 bases. Unmatched junction bases numbered 14, after V lost 6 bases and J lost 10 bases. This CDR3 region has 15 residues. Germline-derived CDR1 and CDR2 are MNHEY and SVGEGT. The CDR3 is CASSRRTGGAGVQYF. The CDR3 region has the DNA TGTGCCAGCAGCCGACGGACAGGGGGCGCGGGTGTACAGTACTTC.

The genes are TRBV20-1 and TRBJ1-5; D call uncertain. Germline V gene data show CDR1 as DFQATT and CDR2 as SNEGSKA (reference sequence). Trimming stripped 3 bases from V and 1 base from J, with 10 bases between. The CDR3 has 14 residues. CDR3 region: CSARTPTSNQPQHF. DNA of the CDR3: TGCAGTGCTAGGACCCCGACAAGCAATCAGCCCCAGCATTTT.

This clonotype has more than one count but fewer than ten. The chain has TRBV12-3 or TRBV12-4 and TRBJ2-5; unclear D gene. Trimming shortened V by 5 bases and J by 9 bases, and 13 bases separated the two germline ends. The CDR3 loop spans 12 amino acids. In DNA form, the CDR3 reads TGTGCCAGCAGTCCCTCAACGATGGCCCAGTACTTC. It is translated as CASSPSTMAQYF.

This clonotype was detected many times. This sequence joins TRBV7-8 and TRBJ1-2; TRBD1 agrees at 10 bases. The V and J ends lost 1 base and 8 bases, in that order; junction bases with no gene match: 16. The length of the CDR3 is 18 residues. Per germline, CDR1 SGHVS and CDR2 FQNEAQ. CDR3 in amino acids: CASSLVRGQGSGDSGYTF. CDR3 nucleotide sequence: TGTGCCAGCAGCTTAGTCCGGGGACAGGGGTCAGGAGACTCGGGCTACACCTTC. Based on the CDR3 plus reference TRBV7-8 and TRBJ1-2, the full variable domain is GAGVSQSPRYKVAKRGQDVALRCDPISGHVSLFWYQQALGQGPEFLTYFQNEAQLDKSGLPSDRFFAERPEGSVSTLKIQRTQQEDSAVYLCASSLVRGQGSGDSGYTFGSGTRLTVV.

This CDR3 reads CASSQEYATGRVDDEAFF. The CDR3 coding sequence is TGTGCCAGCAGCCAAGAGTACGCGACAGGGCGGGTCGATGATGAAGCTTTCTTT. V is TRBV3-1 and J is TRBJ1-1, with 7 bases identical to TRBD1. V lost 0 bases and J lost 7; bases outside the gene matches: 17. Looked up from germline, CDR1 is LGHDT and CDR2 is YNNKEL (reference sequence). The CDR3 contains 18 residues.

The chain recombines TRBV5-1 with TRBJ1-1, with a weak D call TRBD1 (5 bases). CDR1 is SGHRS and CDR2 is YFSETQ in the germline V gene. V lost 1 base, J lost 0 bases, and 10 bases lay in between. The CDR3 is 15 residues long. The CDR3 DNA is TGCGCCAGCAGCTTGATCGACAGCATGAACACTGAAGCTTTCTTT. This sequence encodes CASSLIDSMNTEAFF.

This clonotype was observed a handful of times. The rearrangement links TRBV7-9 to TRBJ2-1, with D perhaps assigned TRBD1 or TRBD2 (6 bases each). The germline CDR1 and CDR2 sequences are SEHNR and FQNEAQ (reference sequence). The CDR3 length is 14 residues. The CDR3 loop is CARDGGQSYNEQFF. For the CDR3, the DNA is TGTGCTAGAGATGGGGGGCAGTCGTACAATGAGCAGTTCTTC.

This clonotype has ten or more counts. The rearrangement links TRBV7-9 to TRBJ2-4, with 9 bases lining up with TRBD1. The CDR3 contains 16 residues. V trimming: 3 bases; J trimming: 1 base; junction bases outside the gene matches: 4. Germline lookup yields CDR1 SEHNR and CDR2 FQNEAQ (reference sequence). The CDR3 sequence: CASSFVQGAAKNIQYF. The CDR3 nucleotides read TGTGCCAGCAGCTTCGTACAGGGGGCTGCCAAAAACATTCAGTACTTC.

V and J are TRBV7-8 and TRBJ1-4; possible D gene TRBD1, 5 bases. Germline CDR1 SGHVS, CDR2 FQNEAQ. This CDR3 contains 16 residues. V lost 9 bases to trimming and J lost 0 bases, with 17 bases between them. CDR3 nucleotides: TGTGCCAGACACCCGGGACCGTCGGCAACTAATGAAAAACTGTTTTTT. Translation gives CARHPGPSATNEKLFF.